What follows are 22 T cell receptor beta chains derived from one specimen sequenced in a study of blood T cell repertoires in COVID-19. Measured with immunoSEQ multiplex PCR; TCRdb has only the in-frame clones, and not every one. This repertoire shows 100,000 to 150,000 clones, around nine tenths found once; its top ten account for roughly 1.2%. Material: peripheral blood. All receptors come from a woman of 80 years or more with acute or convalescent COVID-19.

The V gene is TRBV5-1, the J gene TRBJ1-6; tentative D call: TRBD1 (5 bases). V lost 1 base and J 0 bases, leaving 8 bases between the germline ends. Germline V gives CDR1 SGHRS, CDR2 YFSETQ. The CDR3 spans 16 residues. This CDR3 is CASSLSDSSYNSPLHF. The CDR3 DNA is TGCGCCAGCAGCTTGTCCGACAGCTCCTATAATTCACCCCTCCACTTT.

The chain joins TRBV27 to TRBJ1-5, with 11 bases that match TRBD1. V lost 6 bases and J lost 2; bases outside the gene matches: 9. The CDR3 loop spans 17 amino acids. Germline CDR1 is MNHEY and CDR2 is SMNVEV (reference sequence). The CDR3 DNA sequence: TGTGCCAGCAGAAGGACAGGGGGCCGGGGCGGCAATCAGCCCCAGCATTTT. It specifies CASRRTGGRGGNQPQHF.

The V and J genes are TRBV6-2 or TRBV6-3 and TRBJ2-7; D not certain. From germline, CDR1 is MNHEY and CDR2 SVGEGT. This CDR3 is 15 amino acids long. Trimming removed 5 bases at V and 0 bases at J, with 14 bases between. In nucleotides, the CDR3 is TGTGCCAGCAGTGGCCCATTGGGCCTCTCCTACGAGCAGTACTTC. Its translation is CASSGPLGLSYEQYF.

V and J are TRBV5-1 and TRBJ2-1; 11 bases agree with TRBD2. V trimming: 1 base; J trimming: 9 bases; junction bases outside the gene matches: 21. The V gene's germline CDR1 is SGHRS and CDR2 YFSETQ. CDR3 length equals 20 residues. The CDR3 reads CASSLTGLAVASSFPTEQFF. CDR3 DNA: TGCGCCAGCAGCTTGACGGGACTAGCGGTGGCTAGCAGCTTTCCTACTGAGCAGTTCTTC.

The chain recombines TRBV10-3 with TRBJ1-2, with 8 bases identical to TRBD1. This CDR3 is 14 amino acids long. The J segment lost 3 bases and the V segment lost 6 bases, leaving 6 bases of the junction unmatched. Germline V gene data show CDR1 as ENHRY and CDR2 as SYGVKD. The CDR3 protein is CAISDRGGDYGYTF. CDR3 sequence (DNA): TGTGCCATCAGCGACAGGGGAGGTGACTATGGCTACACCTTC.

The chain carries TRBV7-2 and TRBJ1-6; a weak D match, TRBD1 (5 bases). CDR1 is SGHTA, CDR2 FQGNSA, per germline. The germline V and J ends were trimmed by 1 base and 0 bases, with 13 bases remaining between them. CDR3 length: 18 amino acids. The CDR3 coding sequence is TGTGCCAGCAGCTTAGAGGGACTGGGGAGCTCCTATAATTCACCCCTCCACTTT. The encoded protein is CASSLEGLGSSYNSPLHF.

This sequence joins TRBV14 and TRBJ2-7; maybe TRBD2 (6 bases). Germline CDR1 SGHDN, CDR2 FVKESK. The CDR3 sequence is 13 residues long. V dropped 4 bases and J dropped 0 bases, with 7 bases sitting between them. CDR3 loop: CASSRDFSYEQYF. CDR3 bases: TGTGCCAGCAGCCGGGACTTCTCCTACGAGCAGTACTTC. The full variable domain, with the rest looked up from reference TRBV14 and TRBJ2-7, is EAGVTQFPSHSVIEKGQTVTLRCDPISGHDNLYWYRRVMGKEIKFLLHFVKESKQDESGMPNNRFLAERTGGTYSTLKVQPAELEDSGVYFCASSRDFSYEQYFGPGTRLTVT.

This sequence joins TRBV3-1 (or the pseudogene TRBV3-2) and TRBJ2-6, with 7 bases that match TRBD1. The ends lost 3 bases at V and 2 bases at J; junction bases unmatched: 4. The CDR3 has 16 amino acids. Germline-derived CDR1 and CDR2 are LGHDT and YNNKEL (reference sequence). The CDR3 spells CASSQSDRAGANVLTF. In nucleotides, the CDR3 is TGTGCCAGCAGCCAGAGCGACAGGGCTGGGGCCAACGTCCTGACTTTC.

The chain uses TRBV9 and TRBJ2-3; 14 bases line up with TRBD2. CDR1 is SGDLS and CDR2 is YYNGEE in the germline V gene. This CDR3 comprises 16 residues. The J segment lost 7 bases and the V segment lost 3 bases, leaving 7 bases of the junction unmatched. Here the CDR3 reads CASSATGLAGVYTQYF. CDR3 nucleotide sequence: TGTGCCAGCAGCGCCACGGGACTAGCGGGGGTATATACGCAGTATTTT.

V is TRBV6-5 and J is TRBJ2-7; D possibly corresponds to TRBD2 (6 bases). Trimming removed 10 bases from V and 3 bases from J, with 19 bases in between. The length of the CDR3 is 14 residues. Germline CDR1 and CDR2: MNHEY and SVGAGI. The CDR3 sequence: CATRRVGFIYEQYF. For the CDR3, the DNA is TGTGCCACCAGGAGGGTGGGTTTTATCTACGAGCAGTACTTC.

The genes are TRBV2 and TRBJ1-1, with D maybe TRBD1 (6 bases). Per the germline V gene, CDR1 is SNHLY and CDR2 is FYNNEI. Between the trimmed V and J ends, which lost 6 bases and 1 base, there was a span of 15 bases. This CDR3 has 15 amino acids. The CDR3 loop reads CASRIDRSSNTEAFF. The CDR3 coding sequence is TGTGCCAGCAGGATAGACAGGAGTTCGAACACTGAAGCTTTCTTT.

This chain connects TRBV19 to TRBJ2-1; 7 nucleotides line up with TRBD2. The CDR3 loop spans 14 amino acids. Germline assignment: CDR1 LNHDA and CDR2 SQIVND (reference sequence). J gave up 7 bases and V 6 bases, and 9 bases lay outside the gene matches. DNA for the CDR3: TGTGCCAGTAGGTGGCGGGAGTCTTCGAATGAGCAGTTCTTC. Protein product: CASRWRESSNEQFF.

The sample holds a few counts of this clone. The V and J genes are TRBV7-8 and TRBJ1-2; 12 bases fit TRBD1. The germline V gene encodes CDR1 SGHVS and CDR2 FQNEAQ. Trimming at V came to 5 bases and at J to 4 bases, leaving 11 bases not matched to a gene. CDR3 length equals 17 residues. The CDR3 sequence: CASSPSVGTGGGYGYTF. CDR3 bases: TGTGCCAGCAGCCCGTCAGTGGGGACAGGGGGCGGCTATGGCTACACCTTC.

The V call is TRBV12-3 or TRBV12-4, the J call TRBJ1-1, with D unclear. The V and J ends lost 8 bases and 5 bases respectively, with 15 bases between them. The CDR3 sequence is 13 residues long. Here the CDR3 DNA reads TGTGCCAGCGGAGCGGAAAGGAGTACTGAAGCTTTCTTT. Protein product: CASGAERSTEAFF.

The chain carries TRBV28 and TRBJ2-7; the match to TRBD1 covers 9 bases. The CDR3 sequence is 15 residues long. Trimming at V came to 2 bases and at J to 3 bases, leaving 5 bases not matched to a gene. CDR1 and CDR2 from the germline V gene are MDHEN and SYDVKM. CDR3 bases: TGTGCCAGCAGTTTACGTCCGGGACAGGGCTACGAGCAGTACTTC. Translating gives CASSLRPGQGYEQYF.

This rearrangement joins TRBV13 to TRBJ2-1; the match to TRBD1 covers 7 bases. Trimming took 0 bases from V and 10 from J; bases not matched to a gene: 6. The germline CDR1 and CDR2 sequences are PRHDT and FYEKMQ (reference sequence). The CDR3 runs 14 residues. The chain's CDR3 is CASSLGTGWSEQFF. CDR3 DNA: TGTGCCAGCAGCTTAGGGACAGGGTGGAGCGAGCAGTTCTTC.

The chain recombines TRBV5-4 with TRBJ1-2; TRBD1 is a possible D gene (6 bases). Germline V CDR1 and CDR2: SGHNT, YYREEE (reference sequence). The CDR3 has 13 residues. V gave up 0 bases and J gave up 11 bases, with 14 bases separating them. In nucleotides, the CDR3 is TGTGCCAGCAGCTTGGAGCTGGGGGCAGGGTACACCTTC. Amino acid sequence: CASSLELGAGYTF.

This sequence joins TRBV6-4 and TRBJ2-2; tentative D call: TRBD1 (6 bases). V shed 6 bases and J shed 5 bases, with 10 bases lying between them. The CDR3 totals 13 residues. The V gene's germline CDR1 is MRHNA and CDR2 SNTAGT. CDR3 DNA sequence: TGTGCCAGCAGGAAGACAGGAACCGGGGAGCTGTTTTTT. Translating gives CASRKTGTGELFF.

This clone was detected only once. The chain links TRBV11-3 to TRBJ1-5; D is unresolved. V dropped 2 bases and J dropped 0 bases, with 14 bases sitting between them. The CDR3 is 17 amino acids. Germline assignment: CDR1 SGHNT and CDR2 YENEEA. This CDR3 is CASSLKTGHPSNQPQHF. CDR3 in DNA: TGTGCCAGCAGCTTAAAGACTGGTCACCCTAGCAATCAGCCCCAGCATTTT.

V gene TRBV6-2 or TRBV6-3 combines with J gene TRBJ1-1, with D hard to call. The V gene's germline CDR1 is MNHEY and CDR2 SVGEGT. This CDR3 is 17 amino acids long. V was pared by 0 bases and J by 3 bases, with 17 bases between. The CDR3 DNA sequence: TGTGCCAGCAGTTACTCATCCTACACGGGAGGAGACACTGAAGCTTTCTTT. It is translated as CASSYSSYTGGDTEAFF.

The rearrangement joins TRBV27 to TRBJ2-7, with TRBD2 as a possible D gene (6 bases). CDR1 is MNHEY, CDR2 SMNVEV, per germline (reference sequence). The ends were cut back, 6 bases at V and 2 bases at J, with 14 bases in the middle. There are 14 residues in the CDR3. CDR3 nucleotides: TGTGCCAGCAGACCAATCGGGACTGCCTACGAGCAGTACTTC. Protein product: CASRPIGTAYEQYF.

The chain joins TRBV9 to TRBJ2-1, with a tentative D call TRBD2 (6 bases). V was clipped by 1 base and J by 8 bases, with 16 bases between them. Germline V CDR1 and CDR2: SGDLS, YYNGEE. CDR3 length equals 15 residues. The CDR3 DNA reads TGTGCCAGCAGCGTAAGCGGGCCTGGTAGGGATGAGCAGTTCTTC. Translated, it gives CASSVSGPGRDEQFF.